A selection of T cell receptor beta chains follows, all from one sample in a study of blood T cell repertoires in COVID-19. Sequencing was performed with immunoSEQ multiplex PCR; in TCRdb, only in-frame clones are kept and a portion is missing. This sample has around 250,000 clones, with over 75% found just once. The sequenced material came from PBMCs or T cells enriched from blood (not recorded which). Receptor source: a woman between 40 and 50 years old who had been exposed to COVID-19. CDR3s include the opening cysteine and the closing phenylalanine or tryptophan. Each record gives: clone size, D gene, J gene, V gene, CDR3 DNA, CDR3 protein. A D gene is named only where the DNA matches it firmly. Clone size is given for some rows only: seen once, a few or many times, or a class if the clone is expanded.

. . TRBJ2-3 TRBV21-1 TGTGCCAGCAGCAGACGGGACAGGCGAACCACAGATACGCAGTATTTT CASSRRDRRTTDTQYF
. . TRBJ1-2 TRBV5-8 TGTGCCAGCAGCTGGGGAGGATGGCCCCTTCATGGCTACACCTTC CASSWGGWPLHGYTF
. . TRBJ1-1 TRBV12-3/TRBV12-4 TGTGCCAGCAGTTTAAACAAGAACACTGAAGCTTTCTTT CASSLNKNTEAFF
. TRBD1 TRBJ1-5 TRBV5-6 TGTGCCAGCAGCCTCCAGACAGGGCCAAATCAGCCCCAGCATTTT CASSLQTGPNQPQHF
. . TRBJ1-4 TRBV4-2 TGTGCCAGCAGCCAAGCCGGGGGAGCAACTAATGAAAAACTGTTTTTT CASSQAGGATNEKLFF
. TRBD2 TRBJ2-1 TRBV11-3 TGTGCCAGCAGCCCGGGGCGGGAGGAGAGCAATGAGCAGTTCTTC CASSPGREESNEQFF
once TRBD2 TRBJ2-1 TRBV24-1 TGTGCCACCAGTGATTCCGTACTAGCGGGCCCTTACAATGAGCAGTTCTTC CATSDSVLAGPYNEQFF
once . TRBJ1-6 TRBV4-3 TGCGCCAACAGCCAAGACGGGGGGAATTCACCCCTCCACTTT CANSQDGGNSPLHF
. . TRBJ1-2 TRBV15 TGTGCCACCAGCGCGGACATAGCTAACTATGGCTACACCTTC CATSADIANYGYTF
. TRBD1 TRBJ2-7 TRBV19 TGTGCCAGTAGTATTCGGGCTCAAGGACAGGGAAGGTCCTACGAGCAGTACTTC CASSIRAQGQGRSYEQYF
. TRBD1 TRBJ1-6 TRBV6-2/TRBV6-3 TGTGCCAGCAGCTCGCCCGGACAGGTTAATTCACCCCTCCACTTT CASSSPGQVNSPLHF
. TRBD1 TRBJ1-2 TRBV6-5 TGTGCCAGCAGAGGGGGGACAGGGGGATTCGGCTACACCTTC CASRGGTGGFGYTF
. . TRBJ2-1 TRBV6-4 TGTGCCAGCAGACCCGACGGAGGACCTTACAATGAGCAGTTCTTC CASRPDGGPYNEQFF
. TRBD1 TRBJ1-2 TRBV25-1 TGTGCCAGCAGTGAATACCCGACAGGGGCCTATGGCTACACCTTC CASSEYPTGAYGYTF
once . TRBJ2-7 TRBV6-5 TGTGCCAGCAGCCGGGACTTTCCTCGTGAGCAGTACTTC CASSRDFPREQYF
. . TRBJ1-5 TRBV23-1 TGCGCCAGCAGTCAATCCGCGGGGCACGGATTTTGTCAGCCCCAGCATTTT CASSQSAGHGFCQPQHF
. . TRBJ1-1 TRBV2 TGTGCCAGCATCAGGGATCGGGCTGAAGCTTTCTTT CASIRDRAEAFF
. . TRBJ2-5 TRBV6-5 TGTGCCACAAGAGGACGGGATCAAGAGACCCAGTACTTC CATRGRDQETQYF
. TRBD2 TRBJ2-3 TRBV4-2 TGTGCCAGCAGTAGCGGGTACACAGATACGCAGTATTTT CASSSGYTDTQYF
. . TRBJ1-5 TRBV5-8 TGTGCCAGCACGCTGGAGGGGAATCAGCCCCAGCATTTT CASTLEGNQPQHF
. TRBD2 TRBJ2-5 TRBV7-2 TGTGCCAGCAGCTTTATAACCGGGGGGGAGACCCAGTACTTC CASSFITGGETQYF
. . TRBJ2-7 TRBV18 TGTGCCAGCTCAGCCGGGGTGCACTCCTACGAGCAGTACTTC CASSAGVHSYEQYF
. TRBD1 TRBJ1-5 TRBV6-4 TGTGCCAGCTTCTGGGACAGACTCAATCAGCCCCAGCATTTT CASFWDRLNQPQHF
. TRBD2 TRBJ2-5 TRBV12-3/TRBV12-4 TGTGCCAGCAGTTGGGACTATGGGGAGACCCAGTACTTC CASSWDYGETQYF
. . TRBJ1-6 TRBV21-1 TGTGCCAGCAGCAAAGTCGGTCCGGATTCACCCCTCCACTTT CASSKVGPDSPLHF
. . TRBJ2-6 TRBV29-1 TGCAGCGTGGCCTCTAGCTCTGGGGCCAACGTCCTGACTTTC CSVASSSGANVLTF
. . TRBJ1-4 TRBV6-5 TGTGCCAGCAGTTACTCTGGGAGGGTCACTAATGAAAAACTGTTTTTT CASSYSGRVTNEKLFF
. TRBD1 TRBJ1-1 TRBV6-1 TGTGCCAGCAGTGAAGCGGACAGGCCGAACACTGAAGCTTTCTTT CASSEADRPNTEAFF
. TRBD1 TRBJ2-5 TRBV28 TGTGCCAGCAGTTTATGGGACAGGGGGAATGAGGGAAAGACCCAGTACTTC CASSLWDRGNEGKTQYF
. . TRBJ1-1 TRBV6-5 TGTGCCAGCAGCCTAACTTGGTCGAACACTGAAGCTTTCTTT CASSLTWSNTEAFF
. . TRBJ2-2 TRBV6-6 TGTGCCAGCAGTTCCCAGGGTTACACCGGGGAGCTGTTTTTT CASSSQGYTGELFF
few . TRBJ2-5 TRBV7-2 TGTGCCAGCAGCTTAGAAGGATGGGCGGGACGAAGGAAGACCCAGTACTTC CASSLEGWAGRRKTQYF
. . TRBJ1-6 TRBV7-9 TGTGCCAGCAGCGCTGGGGAGTCCTATAATTCACCCCTCCACTTT CASSAGESYNSPLHF
few TRBD1 TRBJ1-2 TRBV11-2 TGTGCCAGCAGCCCGGTGTTCTTTACCCGGGACAGGGGTTATGGCTACACCTTC CASSPVFFTRDRGYGYTF
. . TRBJ1-1 TRBV28 TGTGCCAGCACCCCGGCGGGCAGCATGAACACTGAAGCTTTCTTT CASTPAGSMNTEAFF
. . TRBJ2-5 TRBV27 TGTGCCAGCATTGGACAGACACCAGAGACCCAGTACTTC CASIGQTPETQYF
. . TRBJ2-3 TRBV27 TGTGCCAGCAGTTTATATCCAGGGAGGACAGATACGCAGTATTTT CASSLYPGRTDTQYF
few . TRBJ1-3 TRBV7-9 TGTGCCAGCAGCTTAGAATTTGGCTCGCGAAACACCATATATTTT CASSLEFGSRNTIYF
once TRBD2 TRBJ2-7 TRBV7-2 TGTGCCAGCAGCTTAGGGGGGGGCTCCTACGAGCAGTACTTC CASSLGGGSYEQYF
. TRBD2 TRBJ2-1 TRBV28 TGTGCCAGCAGTTTGTTAGCGGGGGGGCAGTATGAGCAGTTCTTC CASSLLAGGQYEQFF
. . TRBJ1-6 TRBV6-2/TRBV6-3 TGTGCCAGCAGTTCCAACAGGGTGGGGGATTCACCCCTCCACTTT CASSSNRVGDSPLHF
. . TRBJ1-1 TRBV19 TGTGCCAGTAGTATAAGTGTAGGGAGGAACACTGAAGCTTTCTTT CASSISVGRNTEAFF
. TRBD1 TRBJ1-2 TRBV5-8 TGTGCCAGCAGCTTGGCTGACAGGGGCTATGGCTACACCTTC CASSLADRGYGYTF
. . TRBJ2-7 TRBV4-3 TGCGCCAGCAGCCAAGAAACACCATCCTACGAGCAGTACTTC CASSQETPSYEQYF
. TRBD1 TRBJ1-2 TRBV30 TGTGCCTGGAGCAGGGGGCATTTTGGCTACACCTTC CAWSRGHFGYTF
. TRBD1 TRBJ2-2 TRBV19 TGTGCCAGTAGTATAGACGCGGGACAGGGAAGCACCGGGGAGCTGTTTTTT CASSIDAGQGSTGELFF
few . TRBJ1-1 TRBV7-9 TGTGCCAGCAGCTTAGCCAGGGGCGGGACTGAAGCTTTCTTT CASSLARGGTEAFF
. . TRBJ1-5 TRBV2 TGTGCCAGCAGTGAAGGTCGTCCGAGCAATCAGCCCCAGCATTTT CASSEGRPSNQPQHF
once . TRBJ1-1 TRBV7-8 TGTGCCAGCAGCTTTCGGGGGGAAGGGGTAGTTTTCTTT CASSFRGEGVVFF
. . TRBJ2-1 TRBV24-1 TGTGCCACCAGTGGTTGGAGCCGCAACAATGAGCAGTTCTTC CATSGWSRNNEQFF
. TRBD1 TRBJ1-2 TRBV13 TGTGCCAGCAGATTAACCGGGACAGGAGGCTACACCTTC CASRLTGTGGYTF